The entry that follows covers one TCR beta chain sequence. The data were produced by immunoSEQ multiplex PCR, yet TCRdb's version contains in-frame clones alone and is incomplete. The sample has tens of thousands of clones, 87% seen once. This record belongs to a study of blood T cell repertoires in COVID-19. The V gene's germline CDR1 is MNHEY and CDR2 SVGEGT. The CDR3 covers 14 residues. The ends were cut back, 6 bases at V and 10 bases at J, with 16 bases in the middle. The rearrangement links TRBV6-2 or TRBV6-3 to TRBJ1-6; D perhaps matches TRBD1 (5 bases). This TCR was recovered from a woman in her fifties or sixties with active or convalescent COVID-19. Material for sequencing was peripheral blood. The DNA of the CDR3 is TGTGCCAGCAGCCCCGGGGGGATTAGGTCACCCCTCCACTTT. Translation: CASSPGGIRSPLHF.